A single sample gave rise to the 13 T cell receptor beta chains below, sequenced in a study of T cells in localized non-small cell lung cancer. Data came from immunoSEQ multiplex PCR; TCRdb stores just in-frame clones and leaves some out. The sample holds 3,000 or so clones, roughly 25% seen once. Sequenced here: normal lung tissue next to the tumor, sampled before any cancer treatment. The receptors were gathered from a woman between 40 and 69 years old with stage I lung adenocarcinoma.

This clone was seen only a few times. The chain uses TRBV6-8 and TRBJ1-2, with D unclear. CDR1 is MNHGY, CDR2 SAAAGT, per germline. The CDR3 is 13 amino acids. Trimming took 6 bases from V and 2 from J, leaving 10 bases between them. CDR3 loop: CASSRGENYGYTF. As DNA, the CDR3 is TGTGCCAGCAGCCGGGGAGAAAACTATGGCTACACCTTC.

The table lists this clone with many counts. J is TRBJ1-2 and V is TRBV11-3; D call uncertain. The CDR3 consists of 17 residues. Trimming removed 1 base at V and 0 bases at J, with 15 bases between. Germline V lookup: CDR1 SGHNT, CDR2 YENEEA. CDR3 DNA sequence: TGTGCCAGCAGCTTAGGATCCCCCGTTCAAACTAACTATGGCTACACCTTC. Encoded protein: CASSLGSPVQTNYGYTF.

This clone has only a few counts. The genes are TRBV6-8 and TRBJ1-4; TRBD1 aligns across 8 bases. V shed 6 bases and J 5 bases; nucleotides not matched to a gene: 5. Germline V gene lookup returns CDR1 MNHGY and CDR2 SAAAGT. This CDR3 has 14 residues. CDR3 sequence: CASRRGQENEKLFF. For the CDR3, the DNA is TGTGCCAGCAGAAGGGGACAGGAGAATGAAAAACTGTTTTTT.

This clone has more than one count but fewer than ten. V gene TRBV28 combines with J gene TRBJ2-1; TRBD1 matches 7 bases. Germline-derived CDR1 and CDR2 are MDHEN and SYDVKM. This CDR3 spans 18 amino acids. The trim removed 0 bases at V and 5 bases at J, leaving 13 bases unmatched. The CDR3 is CASSLWTSTGNQHNEQFF. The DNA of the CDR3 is TGTGCCAGCAGTTTATGGACCTCGACAGGGAACCAACACAATGAGCAGTTCTTC. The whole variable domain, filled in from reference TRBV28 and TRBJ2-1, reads DVKVTQSSRYLVKRTGEKVFLECVQDMDHENMFWYRQDPGLGLRLIYFSYDVKMKEKGDIPEGYSVSREKKERFSLILESASTNQTSMYLCASSLWTSTGNQHNEQFFGPGTRLTVL.

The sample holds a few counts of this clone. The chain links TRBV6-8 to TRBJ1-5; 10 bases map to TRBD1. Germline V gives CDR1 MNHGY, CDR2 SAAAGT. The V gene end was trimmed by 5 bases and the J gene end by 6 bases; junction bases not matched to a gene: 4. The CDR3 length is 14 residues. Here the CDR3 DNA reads TGTGCCAGCAGTGGACAGGGGGGGGGTCAGCCCCAGCATTTT. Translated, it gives CASSGQGGGQPQHF.

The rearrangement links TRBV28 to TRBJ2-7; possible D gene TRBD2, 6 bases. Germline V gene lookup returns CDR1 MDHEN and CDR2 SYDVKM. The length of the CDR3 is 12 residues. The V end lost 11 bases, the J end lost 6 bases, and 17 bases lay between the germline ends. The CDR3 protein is CAVGRTPGEQYF. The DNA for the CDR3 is TGTGCCGTAGGGAGGACACCGGGCGAGCAGTACTTC.

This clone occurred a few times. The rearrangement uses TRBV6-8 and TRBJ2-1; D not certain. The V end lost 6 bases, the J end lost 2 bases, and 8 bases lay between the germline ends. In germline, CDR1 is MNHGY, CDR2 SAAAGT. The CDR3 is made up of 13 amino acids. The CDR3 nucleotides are TGTGCCAGCAGAGGGATCGCCTACAATGAGCAGTTCTTC. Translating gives CASRGIAYNEQFF.

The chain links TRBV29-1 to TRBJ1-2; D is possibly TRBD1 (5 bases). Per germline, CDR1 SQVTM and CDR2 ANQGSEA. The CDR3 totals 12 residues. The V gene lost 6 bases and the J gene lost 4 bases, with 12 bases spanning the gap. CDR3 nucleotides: TGCAGCGTCCCCGACAGCGGCTATGGCTACACCTTC. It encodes CSVPDSGYGYTF.

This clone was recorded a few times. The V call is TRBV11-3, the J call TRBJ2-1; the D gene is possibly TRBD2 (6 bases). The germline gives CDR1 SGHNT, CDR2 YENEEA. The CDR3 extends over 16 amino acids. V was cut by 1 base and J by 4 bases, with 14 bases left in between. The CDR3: CASSLGGDWRYNEQFF. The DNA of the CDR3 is TGTGCCAGCAGCTTAGGCGGGGACTGGAGATACAATGAGCAGTTCTTC.

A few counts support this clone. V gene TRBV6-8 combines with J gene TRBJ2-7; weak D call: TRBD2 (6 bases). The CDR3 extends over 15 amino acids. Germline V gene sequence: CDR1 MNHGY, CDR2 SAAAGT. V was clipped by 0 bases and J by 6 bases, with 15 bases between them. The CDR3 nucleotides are TGTGCCAGCAGTTACTCGATTTCCCGGGAGTCCGAGCAGTACTTC. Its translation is CASSYSISRESEQYF.

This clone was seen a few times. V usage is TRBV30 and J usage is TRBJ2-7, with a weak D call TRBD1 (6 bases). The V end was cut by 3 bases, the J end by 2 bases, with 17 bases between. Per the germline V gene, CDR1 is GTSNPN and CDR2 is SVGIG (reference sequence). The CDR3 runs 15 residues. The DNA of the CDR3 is TGTGCCTGGAGGGGACCGGGACACGGAACCTACGAGCAGTACTTC. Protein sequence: CAWRGPGHGTYEQYF. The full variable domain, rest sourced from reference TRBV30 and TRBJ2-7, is SQTIHQWPATLVQPVGSPLSLECTVEGTSNPNLYWYRQAAGRGLQLLFYSVGIGQISSEVPQNLSASRPQDRQFILSSKKLLLSDSGFYLCAWRGPGHGTYEQYFGPGTRLTVT.

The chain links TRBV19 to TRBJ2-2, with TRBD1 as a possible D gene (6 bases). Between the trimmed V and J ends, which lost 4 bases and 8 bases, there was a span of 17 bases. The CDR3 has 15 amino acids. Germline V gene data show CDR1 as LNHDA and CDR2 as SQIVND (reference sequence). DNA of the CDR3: TGTGCCAGTAGTAGGGGGCGGACCTACGAAGGGGAGCTGTTTTTT. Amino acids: CASSRGRTYEGELFF.

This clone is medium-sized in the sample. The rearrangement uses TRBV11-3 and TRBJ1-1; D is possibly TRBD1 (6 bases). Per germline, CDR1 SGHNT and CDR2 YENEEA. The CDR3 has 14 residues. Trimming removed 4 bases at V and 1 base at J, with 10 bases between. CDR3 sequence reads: CASSWGTKNTEAFF. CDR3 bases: TGTGCCAGCAGCTGGGGGACAAAGAACACTGAAGCTTTCTTT.